The 20 T cell receptor beta chains reported below all come from one sample, sequenced in a study of CD8+CD57+ T cells in acquired aplastic anemia listed by TCRdb under 2018. Data came from an Illumina HiSeq 2000. Genomic DNA served as template for TCR beta VDJ combination and CDR3 sequence profiling. TCRdb handled the public reads itself, with Q25 trimming in fastp and clone calling in MiXCR, and kept productive beta chains. A single entry per CDR3 protein holds the most common genes and DNA from its merged rows. The sample table contains over 40,000 distinct CDR3 sequences; only one count was recorded for 60% to 80% of them. 45% to 75% of the sample is held by the ten biggest clonotypes. Flow cytometry had shown CD8+CD57+ cell expansion in the patients selected for sequencing. The source material was sorted CD4+, CD8+, or CD8+CD57+ T cells (not recorded which) from PBMCs. The receptors here all came from a human donor with aplastic anemia.

The V call is TRBV2, the J call TRBJ2-5, with 11 positions matching TRBD2. The germline gives CDR1 SNHLY, CDR2 FYNNEI. The CDR3 length is 15 residues. Losses at the gene ends were 9 bases for V and 1 base for J; bases not matched to a gene: 7. The chain's CDR3 is CARGGSGGGQETQYF. CDR3 DNA sequence: TGTGCCAGGGGCGGTAGCGGGGGGGGCCAAGAGACCCAGTACTTC. The whole variable domain, filled in from reference TRBV2 and TRBJ2-5, reads EPEVTQTPSHQVTQMGQEVILRCVPISNHLYFYWYRQILGQKVEFLVSFYNNEISEKSEIFDDQFSVERPDGSNFTLKIRSTKLEDSAMYFCARGGSGGGQETQYFGPGTRLLVL.

The CDR3 nucleotides are TGTGCCAGCCGGGCCCTCGGTGGAAACACCATATATTTT. Its protein product is CASRALGGNTIYF. The rearrangement joins TRBV7-7 to TRBJ1-3; D remains unclear. CDR1 and CDR2 (germline): SSHAT, FNYEAQ (reference sequence). V dropped 8 bases and J dropped 3 bases, with 11 bases sitting between them. The length of the CDR3 is 13 residues.

V usage is TRBV9 and J usage is TRBJ2-1; TRBD2 matches at 7 bases. Germline-derived CDR1 and CDR2 are SGDLS and YYNGEE. Trimming cost V 4 bases and J 10 bases; bases outside gene matches: 14. The CDR3 contains 15 residues. CDR3 region: CASSPRLGGGGEQFF. The CDR3 DNA sequence: TGTGCCAGCAGCCCCAGACTGGGGGGGGGGGGGGAGCAGTTCTTC.

The chain is built from TRBV2 and TRBJ2-1; 7 nucleotides line up with TRBD1. CDR3 size: 15 residues. V was pared by 6 bases and J by 2 bases, with 7 bases of the junction left unmatched. Germline loops: CDR1 SNHLY, CDR2 FYNNEI. CDR3: CASRERDSTYNEQFF. The CDR3 DNA follows: TGTGCCAGCAGGGAGAGGGACAGCACCTACAATGAGCAGTTCTTC. Filled out from reference TRBV2 and TRBJ2-1, the complete variable domain reads EPEVTQTPSHQVTQMGQEVILRCVPISNHLYFYWYRQILGQKVEFLVSFYNNEISEKSEIFDDQFSVERPDGSNFTLKIRSTKLEDSAMYFCASRERDSTYNEQFFGPGTRLTVL.

V is TRBV29-1 and J is TRBJ2-5; the D is unclear. V lost 3 bases and J lost 1, with 3 bases in between. This CDR3 is built from 11 residues. CDR1 is SQVTM, CDR2 ANQGSEA, per germline. The CDR3 DNA sequence: TGCAGCGTTGATCTCCAAGAGACCCAGTACTTC. Translating it yields CSVDLQETQYF.

J is TRBJ1-2 and V is TRBV10-3; a possible D gene is TRBD1 (6 bases). Trimming shortened V by 4 bases and J by 4 bases, and 16 bases separated the two germline ends. The CDR3 runs to 15 residues. The germline V gene encodes CDR1 ENHRY and CDR2 SYGVKD. The CDR3 bases are TGTGCCATCAGTGCCAAGGGGGTAAGATTCTATGGCTACACCTTC. Its translation: CAISAKGVRFYGYTF.

Concerning this clonotype itself: The germline gene is not matched at one end of the junction; a read error may be the cause. This chain joins TRBV7-7 and TRBJ2-3; maybe TRBD1 (6 bases). Germline CDR1 SSHAT, CDR2 FNYEAQ (reference sequence). This CDR3 comprises 14 residues. The CDR3 here is CASSLGPTGDTQYF. For the CDR3, the DNA is TGTGCTAGCAGCTTAGGACCCACAGGGGATACGCAGTATTTT.

This clonotype is categorized as medium-sized. This chain connects TRBV7-8 to TRBJ2-7; maybe TRBD1 (6 bases). Germline V gene data show CDR1 as SGHVS and CDR2 as FQNEAQ. The V and J ends lost 5 bases and 1 base respectively, with 9 bases between them. This CDR3 is built from 13 residues. The CDR3, as DNA: TGTGCCAGCAGCATTGGACAGTCCTACGAGCAGTACTTC. This translates into CASSIGQSYEQYF.

The genes are TRBV7-9 and TRBJ1-3; 7 bases align to TRBD1. The V segment lost 2 bases and the J segment 8 bases; nucleotides outside the gene matches: 6. There are 14 residues in the CDR3. Germline V gives CDR1 SEHNR, CDR2 FQNEAQ (reference sequence). In DNA form, the CDR3 reads TGTGCCAGCAGCTTAAGTCAGGGGGTGTACACCATATATTTT. This codes for CASSLSQGVYTIYF.

The CDR3 region is CASSYSPGGLNTEAFF. DNA of the CDR3: TGTGCCAGCAGTTACTCTCCAGGGGGCCTGAACACTGAAGCTTTCTTT. V usage is TRBV6-5 and J usage is TRBJ1-1, with TRBD1 identical over 8 bases. J was trimmed by 0 bases and V by 0 bases; bases with no gene match: 3. This CDR3 is 16 amino acids long. Germline values: CDR1 MNHEY, CDR2 SVGAGI.

This clonotype showed up many times. The chain carries TRBV5-6 and TRBJ2-7; D uncertain. Between the trimmed V and J ends, which lost 0 bases and 4 bases, there was a span of 8 bases. Germline CDR1 SGHDT, CDR2 YYEEEE. This CDR3 contains 13 residues. CDR3 nucleotides: TGTGCCAGCAGCTTGGGTGGCGGATACGAGCAGTACTTC. Protein sequence: CASSLGGGYEQYF. Filled out from reference TRBV5-6 and TRBJ2-7, the complete variable domain reads DAGVTQSPTHLIKTRGQQVTLRCSPKSGHDTVSWYQQALGQGPQFIFQYYEEEERQRGNFPDRFSGHQFPNYSSELNVNALLLGDSALYLCASSLGGGYEQYFGPGTRLTVT.

Written as DNA, the CDR3 is TGTGCCAGCAGTTCACAAGACAGGTATCAGCCCCAGCATTTT. Its protein product is CASSSQDRYQPQHF. The V call is TRBV6-5, the J call TRBJ1-5; possibly TRBD1 for D (6 bases). The CDR3 totals 14 residues. Between the trimmed V and J ends, which lost 4 bases and 5 bases, there was a span of 12 bases. Germline V gene lookup returns CDR1 MNHEY and CDR2 SVGAGI.

The DNA of the CDR3 is TGTGCCACCAGCAGAGTAGCGGGGGGCTCACAAGAGACCCAGTACTTC. It specifies CATSRVAGGSQETQYF. The V gene is TRBV15, the J gene TRBJ2-5; 10 nucleotides align to TRBD2. Trimming took 1 base from V and 2 from J; bases not matched to a gene: 4. This CDR3 region has 16 residues. Germline CDR1 and CDR2: LNHNV and YYDKDF (reference sequence).

Remarks on this clonotype: A clone one base away is much larger, so this may be a read error. The V and J genes are TRBV15 and TRBJ2-5; D uncertain. The CDR3 runs to 14 residues. V gave up 10 bases and J gave up 2 bases, with 17 bases separating them. The germline CDR1 and CDR2 sequences are LNHNV and YYDKDF (reference sequence). CDR3 sequence (DNA): TGTGCCAGCAGGTCCCCCCCCGAACAAGAGACCCAGTACTTC. Translating gives CASRSPPEQETQYF.

V and J are TRBV7-9 and TRBJ1-5, with D unresolved. Germline CDR1 reads SEHNR; CDR2 reads FQNEAQ (reference sequence). The CDR3 sequence is 13 residues long. Trimming took 6 bases from V and 5 from J, leaving 11 bases between them. The CDR3 is CASRYSLHQPQHF. The CDR3 nucleotides read TGTGCCAGCAGATACAGCTTACATCAGCCCCAGCATTTT. The full variable domain, rest sourced from reference TRBV7-9 and TRBJ1-5, is DTGVSQNPRHKITKRGQNVTFRCDPISEHNRLYWYRQTLGQGPEFLTYFQNEAQLEKSRLLSDRFSAERPKGSFSTLEIQRTEQGDSAMYLCASRYSLHQPQHFGDGTRLSIL.

The genes are TRBV15 and TRBJ1-5, with D unclear. The CDR3 consists of 16 residues. The V gene's germline CDR1 is LNHNV and CDR2 YYDKDF (reference sequence). Trimming removed 0 bases from V and 3 bases from J, with 12 bases in between. The CDR3 region has the DNA TGTGCCACCAGCAGAGATCTGGAAGGGAACAATCAGCCCCAGCATTTT. Translating gives CATSRDLEGNNQPQHF.

This clonotype was observed a few times. Sequence at one end of the junction differs from germline and may be a read error. V usage is TRBV24-1 and J usage is TRBJ1-2, with 10 positions matching TRBD1. This CDR3 contains 9 residues. Germline V gene sequence: CDR1 KGHDR, CDR2 SFDVKD. The CDR3 DNA sequence: TGTGCCACTGGACAGGGGGGTTTCTTC. It encodes CATGQGGFF.

A remark on this clonotype: No conserved phenylalanine or tryptophan ends this CDR3, so it is likely a read error. The chain has TRBV2 and TRBJ1-2; D unclear. The CDR3 totals 16 residues. CDR1 is SNHLY and CDR2 is FYNNEI in the germline V gene. The CDR3 bases are TGTGTCAGCAGTGAAAGGTCAGGCAGAAGCTACTATGGCTACACCTCC. Its protein is CVSSERSGRSYYGYTS.

Remarks on this clonotype: Compared with germline, one end of the junction differs, possibly owing to a read error. The V call is TRBV15, the J call TRBJ1-5; no reliable D call. This CDR3 has 14 amino acids. Germline V lookup: CDR1 LNHNV, CDR2 YYDKDF (reference sequence). The CDR3, as DNA: TGTGCCACCAGCAGAGCCCGGGTGGGTCAGCCCCAGCATTTC. As protein: CATSRARVGQPQHF.

At least ten counts were recorded for this clonotype. The rearrangement links TRBV9 to TRBJ2-2; a possible D gene is TRBD1 (6 bases). From germline, CDR1 is SGDLS and CDR2 YYNGEE. CDR3 size: 18 residues. The ends were cut back, 2 bases at V and 0 bases at J, with 17 bases in the middle. In DNA, the CDR3 is TGTGCCAGCAGCGTGGGAATACGGACAGCGTCGAACACCGGGGAGCTGTTTTTT. It specifies CASSVGIRTASNTGELFF.